The T cell receptor (beta chain) under discussion was sequenced for a study of blood T cells in healthy people across ages (dated by TCRdb to the mid-2010s). Study-level background: In model experiments, template switching captured roughly one uniquely barcoded TCR beta cDNA molecule for every two T cells. Using deep sequencing normalized with unique cDNA molecular identifiers, the study measured how TCR beta repertoire diversity changes with age. The study analyzed two additional independent replicas of 1 million unique cDNA reads from the same blood draw for two donors, one aged 18 to 29 and one aged 80 or older. Four age groups were formed from the donors: young (average approximately 15 years), middle-aged (just under 40), aged (over 55) and long-lived (approximately 80). To avoid experimental bias, donors of different ages were spread randomly across the sequencing lanes. Here is what the overall study found, with its caveats: The long-lived group showed more naive CD4+ T cells, fewer expanded clones and increased TCR diversity than the aged group, suggesting age selection. Total diversity estimates from one million sequenced T cells were considered lower bounds and underestimates. Since profiling was done on bulk unsorted PBMCs, naive and antigen-experienced compartments could not be conclusively compared. Observed TCR beta diversity per million T cells fell roughly linearly with age, and a significant reduction was already apparent by age roughly 41. The percentage of naive T cells measured by flow cytometry correlated strongly with observed TCR beta diversity. The CMV infection status of donors was not known, potentially confounding age-related changes in expanded clonotypes.

Systemically healthy Caucasian individuals from Russia, approximately 39 in total and aged about 6 to 100 years, were included as donors. Each donor gave approximately 9.3 milliliters of peripheral blood, collected into EDTA-treated Vacutainer tubes. Ficoll-Paque density-gradient centrifugation was used to isolate PBMCs, with at least 7 million per sample. Total RNA, at least 5 micrograms per sample, was extracted from PBMCs with Trizol reagent. The percentages of naive CD45RAhigh/CD27high T cells were determined by flow cytometry on a PBMC aliquot from every donor. Libraries came from 5' RACE. Sequenced using an Illumina HiSeq 2500. A second PCR of about 6 to 12 cycles was run with a J-beta primer mix and a sample-barcoded 5' primer. Each TCR beta cDNA molecule received a unique molecular identifier from a template-switch 5' adaptor carrying 12 random nucleotides. Each sample yielded at least 2.5 million CDR3-containing paired-end reads. The Mint cDNA synthesis kit, primed by a TRBC-specific oligonucleotide, was used to synthesize first-strand cDNA from all RNA. After uracil-DNA glycosylase treatment, a first 18-cycle PCR used universal primers M1SS and BC2_uni_R on all cDNA. The authors' pipeline ran thus. Normalization of each sample was performed by random selection of 1 million high-quality reads, each carrying a distinct molecular identifier. Instead of being binned into consensus sequences, reads with shared molecular identifiers were discarded. MiTCR, set to a Q25 quality threshold and the strictest error-elimination algorithm, was used for CDR3 identification, clonotype clustering and error correction. A nonparametric unseen species model with Euler transformation was used to estimate a lower bound on total TCR beta diversity. The public reads were reanalyzed by TCRdb: fastp trimming at Q25, MiXCR alignment, in-frame beta chains only. Here each entry gathers all rows of one CDR3 protein and keeps the most common genes and DNA. TCRdb assigned the V and J calls; the authors' analysis was not used. Counted in this sample were about 970,000 distinct CDR3 sequences; 51% of them appeared once. The ten largest make up over 20% of the sample.

Between the V and J ends, shortened by 2 bases and 5 bases respectively, the junction contains 15 bases. Per the germline V gene, LGHNA is the CDR1 and YSLEER is the CDR2. From the cysteine up to the phenylalanine, the CDR3 has a length of 15 residues. Of all the DNA, just the CDR3 is kept, 45 bases in frame from base 1. This clonotype was observed a few times. This clone's antigen is unknown. Base qualities were left out, and no much larger clone turns up one base away. The sequenced material came from blood. The clonotype comes from a woman aged 55-70 years in good health. The chain links TRBV4-3 with TRBJ2-5; the D gene is possibly TRBD1, with 6 bases matching. The DNA is TGCGCCAGCAGCCAACGAACCAGGGGCACGGAGACCCAGTACTTC. This yields the protein CASSQRTRGTETQYF.